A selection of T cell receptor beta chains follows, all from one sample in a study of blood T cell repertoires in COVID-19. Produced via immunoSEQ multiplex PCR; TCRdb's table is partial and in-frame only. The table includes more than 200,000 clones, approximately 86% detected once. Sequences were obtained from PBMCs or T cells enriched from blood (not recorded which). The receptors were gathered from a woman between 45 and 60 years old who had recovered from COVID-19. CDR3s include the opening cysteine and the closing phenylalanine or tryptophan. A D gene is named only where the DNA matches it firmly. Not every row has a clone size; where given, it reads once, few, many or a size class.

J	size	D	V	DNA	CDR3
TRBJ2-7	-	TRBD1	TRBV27	TGTGCCAGCAGTTTAAAGGGGACAGGGGCCTACGAGCAGTACTTC	CASSLKGTGAYEQYF
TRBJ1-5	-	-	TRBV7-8	TGTGCCAGCAGCCCAAATACAGGGACCGGCGATCAGCCCCAGCATTTT	CASSPNTGTGDQPQHF
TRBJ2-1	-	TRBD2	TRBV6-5	TGTGCCAGCAGCCGACGCGGGAGGGCCGGTAGTAAGCAGTTCTTC	CASSRRGRAGSKQFF
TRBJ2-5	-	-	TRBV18	TGTGCCAGCTCAGCGGGTGGGTCTGAGACCCAGTACTTC	CASSAGGSETQYF
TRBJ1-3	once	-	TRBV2	TGTGCCAGCAGTGGGACAGCCGGAAACACCATATATTTT	CASSGTAGNTIYF
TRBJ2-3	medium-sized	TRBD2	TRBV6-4	TGTGCCAGCAGTGACGGGGCTAGCGGGAGTGGCGCAGATACGCAGTATTTT	CASSDGASGSGADTQYF
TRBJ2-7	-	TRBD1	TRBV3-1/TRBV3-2	TGTGCCAGCAGCCAAGACCGGGACAGGGCTCACGAGCAGTACTTC	CASSQDRDRAHEQYF
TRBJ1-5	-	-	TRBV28	TGTGCCAGCTACAGGGTTGGGCAGCCCCAGCATTTT	CASYRVGQPQHF
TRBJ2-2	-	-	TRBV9	TGTGCCAGCAGCGTAGAGTGGAGTACGAACACCGGGGAGCTGTTTTTT	CASSVEWSTNTGELFF
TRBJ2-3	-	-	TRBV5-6	TGTGCCAGCAGCTTACTGAGGGAGGCCGCCCCAAGGGATACGCAGTATTTT	CASSLLREAAPRDTQYF
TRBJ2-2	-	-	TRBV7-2	TGTGCCAGCAGGTATCTTGGTAGTTTCGCCACCGGGGAGCTGTTTTTT	CASRYLGSFATGELFF
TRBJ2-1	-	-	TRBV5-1	TGCGCCAGCAGCCGCAGCGACTACAATGAGCAGTTCTTC	CASSRSDYNEQFF
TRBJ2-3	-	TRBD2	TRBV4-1	TGCGCCAGCAGCCAAGTGGGGGGGTCCCCAGATACGCAGTATTTT	CASSQVGGSPDTQYF
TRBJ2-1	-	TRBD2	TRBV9	TGTGCCAGCAGCGGACTAGCGGGAGTGAAGAATGAGCAGTTCTTC	CASSGLAGVKNEQFF
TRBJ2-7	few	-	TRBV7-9	TGTGCCAGCAGCTTAAACGACAGAGCCTACGAGCAGTACTTC	CASSLNDRAYEQYF
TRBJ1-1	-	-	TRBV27	TGTGCCAGCAGCCGGGGGTTAAACACTGAAGCTTTCTTT	CASSRGLNTEAFF
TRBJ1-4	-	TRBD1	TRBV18	TGTGCCAGCTCACCGGACAGGAATGAAAAACTGTTTTTT	CASSPDRNEKLFF
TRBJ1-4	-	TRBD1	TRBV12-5	TGTGCTAGTGGTCGACGGACAGGCGGACGTTCGGGTGAAAAACTGTTTTTT	CASGRRTGGRSGEKLFF
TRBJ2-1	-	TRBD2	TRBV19	TGTGCCAGTAGTATAAGTTCTGGGGGAGGGGTAAATGAGCAGTTCTTC	CASSISSGGGVNEQFF
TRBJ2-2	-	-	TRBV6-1	TGTGCCAGCAGTGAAGTGGCAGGAGGTCAGAACACCGGGGAGCTGTTTTTT	CASSEVAGGQNTGELFF
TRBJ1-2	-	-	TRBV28	TGTGCCGTTCCTGTCCCATCTATGTTTGGCTACACCTTC	CAVPVPSMFGYTF
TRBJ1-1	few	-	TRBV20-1	TGCAGTGCTCCCAGGCGCACTGAAGCTTTCTTT	CSAPRRTEAFF
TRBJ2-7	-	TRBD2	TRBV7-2	TGTGCCAGCAGCTTAGCCGGGACTAGCGGGAGGGCGGCCGAGCAGTACTTC	CASSLAGTSGRAAEQYF
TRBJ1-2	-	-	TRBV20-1	TGCAGTGCCAGTGGGAGGGGAGTTTGGGGCTACACCTTC	CSASGRGVWGYTF
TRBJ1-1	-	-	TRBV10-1	TGCGCCAGCAGTGAGTCGTTGGGACTGAGAGCTTTCTTT	CASSESLGLRAFF
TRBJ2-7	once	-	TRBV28	TGTGCCAGCAGCCCAACCTACGAGCAGTACTTC	CASSPTYEQYF
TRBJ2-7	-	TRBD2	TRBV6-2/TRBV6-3	TGTGCCAGCAGTTACGGTTTAGCGGGCACCCCCTACGAGCAGTACTTC	CASSYGLAGTPYEQYF
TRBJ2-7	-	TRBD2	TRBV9	TGTGCCAGCAGCCCTGTACCCGGACTAGCGGGAATCCACGAGCAGTACTTC	CASSPVPGLAGIHEQYF
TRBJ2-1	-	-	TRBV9	TGTGCCAGCAGCGTAGAAGGTACGGGGTACAATGAGCAGTTCTTC	CASSVEGTGYNEQFF
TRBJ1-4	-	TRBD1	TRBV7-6	TGTGCCAGCAGCCCTAGACAGGGACCTAGTTCGGGAAAACTGTTTTTT	CASSPRQGPSSGKLFF
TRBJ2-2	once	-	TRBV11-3	TGTGCCAGCAGCTTTGGTGCGGGCGCTCACACCGGGGAGCTGTTTTTT	CASSFGAGAHTGELFF
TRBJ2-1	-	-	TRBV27	TGTGCCAGACCTACAGGGACATATTACAATGAGCAGTTCTTC	CARPTGTYYNEQFF
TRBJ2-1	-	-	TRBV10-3	TGTGCCATCAGTGAGACTGAGTACAATGAGCAGTTCTTC	CAISETEYNEQFF
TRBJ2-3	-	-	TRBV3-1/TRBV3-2	TGTGCCAGCAGCCAACAATTGGGCGACCTCACAGATACGCAGTATTTT	CASSQQLGDLTDTQYF
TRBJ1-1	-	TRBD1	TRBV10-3	TGTGCCGCCACAGGGGGCGCTTCCAACACTGAAGCTTTCTTT	CAATGGASNTEAFF
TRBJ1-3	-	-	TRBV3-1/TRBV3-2	TGTGCCAGATCGCCTACAGCTCCGGACTGTGGAAACACCATATATTTT	CARSPTAPDCGNTIYF
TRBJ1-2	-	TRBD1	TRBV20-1	TGCAGTGCTAGTGTGACAGGGGATTACTACACCTTC	CSASVTGDYYTF
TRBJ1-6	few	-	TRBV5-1	TGCGCCAGCAGCTTGGGCAGGGATAATTCACCCCTCCACTTT	CASSLGRDNSPLHF
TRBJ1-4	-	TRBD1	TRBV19	TGTGCCAGTAGTGGACAGGGGGACAGCGGTGAAAAACTGTTTTTT	CASSGQGDSGEKLFF
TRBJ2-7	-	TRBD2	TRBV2	TGTGCCAGCAAAAGACTAGCGGGAGCACCCATAAAACCTTACGAGCAGTACTTC	CASKRLAGAPIKPYEQYF
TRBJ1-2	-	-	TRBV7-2	TGTGCCAGCAGCTTCTTAAGTCAGGGCGTGGGCTACACCTTC	CASSFLSQGVGYTF
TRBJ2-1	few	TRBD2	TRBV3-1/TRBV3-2	TGTGCCAGCAGCCAAGGGCCCGGGACTAACAATGAGCAGTTCTTC	CASSQGPGTNNEQFF
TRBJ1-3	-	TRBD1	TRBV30	TGTGCCCATCGACAGGGGGATTATGGAAACACCATATATTTT	CAHRQGDYGNTIYF
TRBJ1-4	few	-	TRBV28	TGTGCCATTTCGGGGGACTTAGGGAATGAAAAACTGTTTTTT	CAISGDLGNEKLFF
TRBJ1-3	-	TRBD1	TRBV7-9	TGTGCCAGCAGCTCCGGACAGGGTGGAACAAACTCTGGAAACACCATATATTTT	CASSSGQGGTNSGNTIYF
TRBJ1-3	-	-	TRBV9	TGTGCCAGCAGCACCCCTGCGGGAAACACCATATATTTT	CASSTPAGNTIYF
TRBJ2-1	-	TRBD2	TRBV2	TGTGCCAGCAGTTACTCCGGGACTAGCGGGAGGGCCCGGGGAAATGAGCAGTTCTTC	CASSYSGTSGRARGNEQFF
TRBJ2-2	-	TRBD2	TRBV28	TGTGCCAGCAGTTTTCTCAGCGGGAGTAATACCGGGGAGCTGTTTTTT	CASSFLSGSNTGELFF
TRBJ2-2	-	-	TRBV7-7	TGTGCTAGCAGCTTAGACGTAGCCGGGGAGCTGTTTTTT	CASSLDVAGELFF